This entry concerns a single TCR beta chain. This specimen belongs to a study of blood T cell repertoires in COVID-19. Study at large: Acute and convalescent COVID-19 specimens originated in the United States, Italy and Spain. The cDNA or gDNA used as material had been derived from T cells, B-cell-depleted T cells, or PBMCs.

In the authors' workflow: Researchers report that nucleated cell counts were estimated from reference gene primer amplification. Some clones are missing from TCRdb's copy, which holds only in-frame ones; the method was immunoSEQ multiplex PCR. V and J calls plus clone size are reproduced from that table; the DNA served to infer D and trimming. In the table there are just under 50,000 clones, around 88% of which are singletons. The CDR3 is 15 amino acids. Germline loops: CDR1 MRHNA, CDR2 SNTAGT. V was shortened by 2 bases and J by 4 bases, with 14 bases between the two germline ends. The TCR originated in a human donor in a cohort sampled during active COVID-19. The sequencing sample was made of peripheral blood. V and J are TRBV6-4 and TRBJ1-1; possibly TRBD1 for D (5 bases). This CDR3 is CASSDGRARGTEAFF. The CDR3 coding sequence is TGTGCCAGCAGTGACGGCAGGGCCAGAGGCACTGAAGCTTTCTTT.